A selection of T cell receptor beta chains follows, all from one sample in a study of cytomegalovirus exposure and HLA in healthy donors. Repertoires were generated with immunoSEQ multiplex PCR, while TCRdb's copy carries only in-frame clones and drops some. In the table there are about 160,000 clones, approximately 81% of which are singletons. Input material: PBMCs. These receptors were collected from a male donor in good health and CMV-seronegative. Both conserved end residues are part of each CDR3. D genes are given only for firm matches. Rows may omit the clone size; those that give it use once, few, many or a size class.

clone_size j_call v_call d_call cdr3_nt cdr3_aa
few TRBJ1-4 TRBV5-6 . TGTGCCAGCAGCTCCCCCAGGCAGGGCGCTAATGAAAAACTGTTTTTT CASSSPRQGANEKLFF
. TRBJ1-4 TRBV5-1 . TGCGCCAGCAGCTTTGGGGGGGGACAAGGACTAGGTGAAAAACTGTTTTTT CASSFGGGQGLGEKLFF
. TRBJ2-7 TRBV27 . TGTGCCAGCAGTTTAAAGGGGACAAGCCCAATTAGCTCCTACGAGCAGTACTTC CASSLKGTSPISSYEQYF
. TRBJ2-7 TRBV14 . TGTGCCAGCAGCCGAAACAGGAACTACGAGCAGTACTTC CASSRNRNYEQYF
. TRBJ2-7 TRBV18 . TGTGCCAGCTCACCTCCTGGACAGTTGAGCTCCTACGAGCAGTACTTC CASSPPGQLSSYEQYF
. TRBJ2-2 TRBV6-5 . TGTGCCAGCAGTATTGGAGCGACCGGGGAGCTGTTTTTT CASSIGATGELFF
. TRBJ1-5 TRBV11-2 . TGTGCCAGCAGCTTGGTAAACAACGCAGGGCGACAGCCCCAGCATTTT CASSLVNNAGRQPQHF
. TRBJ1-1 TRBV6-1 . TGTGCCAGCAGTGAACAGGGCGAGAACACTGAAGCTTTCTTT CASSEQGENTEAFF
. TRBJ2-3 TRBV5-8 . TGTGCCAGCAGCGATGTGGAAGGGCGGGATCGGGCAGATACGCAGTATTTT CASSDVEGRDRADTQYF
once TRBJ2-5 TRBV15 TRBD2 TGTGCCACCAGCGATAGCGGGGGGGTCCAAGAGACCCAGTACTTC CATSDSGGVQETQYF
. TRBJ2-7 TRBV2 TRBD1 TGTGCCAGAAAGGGGGCGAGATCGACCGAGCAGTACTTC CARKGARSTEQYF
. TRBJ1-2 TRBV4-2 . TGTGCCAGCAGCCAAGATCCCAGGACAGATGGCTACACCTTC CASSQDPRTDGYTF
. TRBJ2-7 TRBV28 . TGTGCCAGCAGTTTGACAGCCATGGCCGAGCAGTACTTC CASSLTAMAEQYF
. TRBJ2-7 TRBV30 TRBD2 TGTGCCTGGAGTGAGGGACTAGCGGGGGCCGTTCGGTACTTC CAWSEGLAGAVRYF
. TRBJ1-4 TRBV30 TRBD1 TGTGCCTGGAGGGGACAGGGATGGGAAAAACTGTTTTTT CAWRGQGWEKLFF
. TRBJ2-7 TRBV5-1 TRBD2 TGCGCCAGCAGCTCGGGACTAGCGGGAAACGAGCAGTACTTC CASSSGLAGNEQYF
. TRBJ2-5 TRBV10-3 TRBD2 TGTGCCATCAGATCGGGACTAGCGGTTCAAGAGACCCAGTACTTC CAIRSGLAVQETQYF
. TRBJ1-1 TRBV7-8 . TGTGCCAGCAGGGGACCTCTCCGGACAGCAGACACTGAAGCTTTCTTT CASRGPLRTADTEAFF
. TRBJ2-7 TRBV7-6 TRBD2 TGTGCCAGCAGCTTAAAGGCGGGAGGGTACGAGCAGTACTTC CASSLKAGGYEQYF
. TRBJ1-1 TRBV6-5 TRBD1 TGTGCCAGCAGAGGGGACAGGGCAAATTCTGAAGCTTTCTTT CASRGDRANSEAFF
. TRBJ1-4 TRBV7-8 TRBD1 TGTGCCAGCAGCTCCAAGGGGGCGGTTAATGAAAAACTGTTTTTT CASSSKGAVNEKLFF
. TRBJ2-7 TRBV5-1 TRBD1 TGCGCCAGCATAAAGACAGGGGCTTCCTACGAGCAGTACTTC CASIKTGASYEQYF
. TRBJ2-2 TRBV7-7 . TGTGCTAGCAGCACAGGGAACACCGGGGAGCTGTTTTTT CASSTGNTGELFF
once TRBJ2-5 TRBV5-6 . TGTGCCAGCAGCTTTGGGGGGACAGAAGAGACCCAGTACTTC CASSFGGTEETQYF
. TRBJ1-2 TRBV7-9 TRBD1 TGTGCCAGCAGCTTCGGGGACAGTACCCATGGCTACACCTTC CASSFGDSTHGYTF
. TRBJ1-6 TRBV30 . TGTGCCTGGGCGACACAGAATTCACCCCTCCACTTT CAWATQNSPLHF
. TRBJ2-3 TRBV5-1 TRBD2 TGCGCCAGCAGCTTCCTAGCGGGACACACAGATACGCAGTATTTT CASSFLAGHTDTQYF
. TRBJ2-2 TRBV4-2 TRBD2 TGTGCCAGCAGCCAAGACGGACTAGCGGCCAGGACCGGGGAGCTGTTTTTT CASSQDGLAARTGELFF
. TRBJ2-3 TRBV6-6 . TGTGCCAGCAACGAGGGAGGCAGGGGCACAGATACGCAGTATTTT CASNEGGRGTDTQYF
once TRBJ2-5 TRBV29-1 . TGCAGCGTTGAGGCAGGGGTCGGAGAGACCCAGTACTTC CSVEAGVGETQYF
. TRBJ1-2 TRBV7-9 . TGTGCCAGCAGTCCACCGACAGACCCCTATGGCTACACCTTC CASSPPTDPYGYTF
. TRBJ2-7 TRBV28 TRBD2 TGTGCCTCCGAAGGCGGGGGGGCTTATGAGCAGTACTTC CASEGGGAYEQYF
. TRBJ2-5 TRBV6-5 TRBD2 TGTGCCAGTCAACACCTAGCGGGAGGAGAGACCCAGTACTTC CASQHLAGGETQYF
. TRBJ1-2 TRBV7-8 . TGTGCCAGCAGCTTGTTGGGAGCGGATGGCTACACCTTC CASSLLGADGYTF
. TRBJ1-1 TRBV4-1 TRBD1 TGCGCCAGCAGCCAAGGTGACAGGGGGCAGAACACTGAAGCTTTCTTT CASSQGDRGQNTEAFF
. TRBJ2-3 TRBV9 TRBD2 TGTGCCAGCTCTGTCGGCGGGGGGCCCGCAGATACGCAGTATTTT CASSVGGGPADTQYF
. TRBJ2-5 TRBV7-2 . TGTGCCAGCAGCTTAGTGTTAGGGGGGGGGTGGGAGACCCAGTACTTC CASSLVLGGGWETQYF
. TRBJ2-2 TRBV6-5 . TGTGCCAGCAGTTACTCGGACAGACCGAACACCGGGGAGCTGTTTTTT CASSYSDRPNTGELFF
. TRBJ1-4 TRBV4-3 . TGCGCCAGCAGCCATGGGGGGGGGAGTAATGAAAAACTGTTTTTT CASSHGGGSNEKLFF
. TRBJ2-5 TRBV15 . TGTGCCACCAGCAGAGACCCGGGTGGGGAGACCCAGTACTTC CATSRDPGGETQYF
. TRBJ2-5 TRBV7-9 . TGTGCCAGTGATTGGGGGGTGGCGGAAGAGACCCAGTACTTC CASDWGVAEETQYF
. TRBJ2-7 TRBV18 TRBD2 TGTGCCAGCTCACTTGGGACTAGCGGGAGATATATAGGCGAGCAGTACTTC CASSLGTSGRYIGEQYF
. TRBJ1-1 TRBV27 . TGTGCCAGCAGTTTGCGAGGGACTGAAGCTTTCTTT CASSLRGTEAFF
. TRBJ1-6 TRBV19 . TGTGCCAGTAGTGGAGGCTTTAATTCACCCCTCCACTTT CASSGGFNSPLHF
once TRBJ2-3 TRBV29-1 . TGCAGCGTTCGGATGCGGCCAGATACGCAGTATTTT CSVRMRPDTQYF
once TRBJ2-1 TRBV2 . TGTGCCAGCAGCCCACTGGGGGGAGTCAATGAGCAGTTCTTC CASSPLGGVNEQFF
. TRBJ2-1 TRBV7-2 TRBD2 TGTGCCAGCAGCTTAACTAGCGGGGGGGTCAATGAGCAGTTCTTC CASSLTSGGVNEQFF
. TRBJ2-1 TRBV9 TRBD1 TGTGCCAGCAGCGAGTTGGACAGGGGACCCTACAATGAGCAGTTCTTC CASSELDRGPYNEQFF
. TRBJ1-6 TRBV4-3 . TGCGCCAGCAGCCGCAAAATCAACAGATCTTATAATTCACCCCTCCACTTT CASSRKINRSYNSPLHF
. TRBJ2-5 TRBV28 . TGTGCCAGCAGTGGGGACAAAGGCCAAGAGACCCAGTACTTC CASSGDKGQETQYF